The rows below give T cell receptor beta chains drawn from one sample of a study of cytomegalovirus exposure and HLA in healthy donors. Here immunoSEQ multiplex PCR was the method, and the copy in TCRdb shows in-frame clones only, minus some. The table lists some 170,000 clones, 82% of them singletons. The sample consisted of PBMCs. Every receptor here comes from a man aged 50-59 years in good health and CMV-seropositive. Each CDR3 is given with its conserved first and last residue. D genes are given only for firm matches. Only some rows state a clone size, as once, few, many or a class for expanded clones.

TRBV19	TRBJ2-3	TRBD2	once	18	TGTGCCAGTAGTATAGCGGCCGGGGTAGCGGGGTGGGCAGATACGCAGTATTTT	CASSIAAGVAGWADTQYF
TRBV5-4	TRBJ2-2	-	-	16	TGTGCCAGCAGCTTGATGGCCAGCGGGAACACCGGGGAGCTGTTTTTT	CASSLMASGNTGELFF
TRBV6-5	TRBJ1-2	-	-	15	TGTGCCAGCAGTCGGGGGGTACGGAGGATCTATGGCTACACCTTC	CASSRGVRRIYGYTF
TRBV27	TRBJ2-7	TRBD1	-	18	TGTGCCAGCAGCCTTCGGGCTAGCGGGACAGGGGGCTCCTACGAGCAGTACTTC	CASSLRASGTGGSYEQYF
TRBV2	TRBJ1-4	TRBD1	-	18	TGTGCCAGCAGTGCGCCCGGGACAGGGTTTCTGGCTAATGAAAAACTGTTTTTT	CASSAPGTGFLANEKLFF
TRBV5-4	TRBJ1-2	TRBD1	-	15	TGTGCCAGCAGCTTGTACCGACAGGGCAACTATGGCTACACCTTC	CASSLYRQGNYGYTF
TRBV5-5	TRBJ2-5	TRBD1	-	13	TGTGCCAGCAGCTTGACAGGGGTGGAGACCCAGTACTTC	CASSLTGVETQYF
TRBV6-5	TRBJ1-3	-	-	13	TGTGCCAGCTACAGGGCGGCTGGAAACACCATATATTTT	CASYRAAGNTIYF
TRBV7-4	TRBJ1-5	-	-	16	TGTGCCAGCAGCTGGTGGGGCGGACGCCGGAATCAGCCCCAGCATTTT	CASSWWGGRRNQPQHF
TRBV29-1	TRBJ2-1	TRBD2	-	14	TGCAGCGTGGTAGCGGGAGGCTGGAAGAATGAGCAGTTCTTC	CSVVAGGWKNEQFF
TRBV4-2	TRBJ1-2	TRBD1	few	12	TGTGCCAGCAGCCCAGGGGGGAATGGCTACACCTTC	CASSPGGNGYTF
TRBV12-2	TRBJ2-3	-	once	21	TGTGCAAGTCGCTTAGCGTACCCAGCGGGGTCCCAACACACACACACAGATACGCAGTATTTT	CASRLAYPAGSQHTHTDTQYF
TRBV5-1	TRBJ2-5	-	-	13	TGCGCCAGCAGCTCTTGGGGAGCGGCGACCCAGTACTTC	CASSSWGAATQYF
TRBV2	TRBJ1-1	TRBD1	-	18	TGTGCCAGCACCCTTGGACAGGCACCACTTTGGGGGAACACTGAAGCTTTCTTT	CASTLGQAPLWGNTEAFF
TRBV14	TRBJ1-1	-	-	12	TGTGCCAGCGGACAGCTTAACACTGAAGCTTTCTTT	CASGQLNTEAFF
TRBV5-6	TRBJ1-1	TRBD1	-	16	TGTGCCAGCAGCGCTACAGGGGGCCTGGGGGCCACTGAAGCTTTCTTT	CASSATGGLGATEAFF